The source of this T cell receptor (beta chain) is a study of T cell responses to AZD1222 COVID-19 vaccine. The wider study: The analysis combined second doses at about 4 or about 12 weeks. Findings of the study overall: Donors in the cohort were predominantly white British and more often female, and clonal diversity was possibly underestimated.

Remarks on this clone: Antigen unknown.

Deletions cut 1 base from V and 2 bases from J, with 15 bases between. Looked up from germline, CDR1 is MGHRA and CDR2 is YSYEKL. This CDR3 is 17 amino acids long. Libraries were prepared by immunoSEQ multiplex PCR; TCRdb keeps only in-frame clonotypes and omits some of them. The sample includes around 150,000 clones, roughly 90% seen only once; the top ten take 1.5% to 2%. The chain uses TRBV4-1 and TRBJ2-1, with unresolved D. The sequencing used peripheral blood, collected on day 0 of AZD1222 vaccination. The sequence was obtained from an adult in good health. In DNA form, the CDR3 reads TGCGCCAGCAGCCAAGGCCGGTCTGCCGCAGCCTACAATGAGCAGTTCTTC. Its protein product is CASSQGRSAAAYNEQFF.